Listed below are T cell receptor beta chains from one sample, sequenced in a study of T cells expressing NK-cell markers. TCRdb re-called the 5' RACE reads and catalogs CDR3 proteins one per entry, DNA excluded. The sample has about 440,000 distinct CDR3 sequences, and its top ten clones hold 6% to 9.5%. The sequenced sample consisted of blood T cells: a sorted CD56 or NKG2C T cell subset, CD4+ or CD8+ T cells, or bulk PBMC T cells (not recorded which). The receptors shown here come from a woman between 18 and 69 years old in good health. Each CDR3 is given with its conserved first and last residue. Each record gives: V gene, J gene, CDR3 protein.

V gene: TRBV6-2/TRBV6-3; J gene: TRBJ1-6; CDR3 protein: CASTLTAQGNSPLHF
V gene: TRBV5-5; J gene: TRBJ2-5; CDR3 protein: CASSPQWGTQETQYF
V gene: TRBV30; J gene: TRBJ2-7; CDR3 protein: CAWSVGAGVYEQYF
V gene: TRBV7-8; J gene: TRBJ2-5; CDR3 protein: CASTPTEETQYF
V gene: TRBV29-1; J gene: TRBJ2-2; CDR3 protein: CSVKDLGGAGELFF
V gene: TRBV20-1; J gene: TRBJ2-1; CDR3 protein: CSASLQRSYNEQFF
V gene: TRBV20-1; J gene: TRBJ1-1; CDR3 protein: CSAEGLNTEAFF
V gene: TRBV4-3; J gene: TRBJ2-1; CDR3 protein: CASSQDGSRNEQFF
V gene: TRBV20-1; J gene: TRBJ1-1; CDR3 protein: CSAIRESNTEAFF
V gene: TRBV7-8; J gene: TRBJ2-1; CDR3 protein: CASSLGTEGSEQFF
V gene: TRBV18; J gene: TRBJ1-1; CDR3 protein: CASSLGGWENTEAFF
V gene: TRBV5-4; J gene: TRBJ2-7; CDR3 protein: CASSGTGWEQYF
V gene: TRBV20-1; J gene: TRBJ2-1; CDR3 protein: CSARPPPANEQFF
V gene: TRBV10-3; J gene: TRBJ1-4; CDR3 protein: CAISESRGGDGKLFF
V gene: TRBV7-8; J gene: TRBJ2-5; CDR3 protein: CASSGGPGRETQYF
V gene: TRBV25-1; J gene: TRBJ2-1; CDR3 protein: CASSETGTSGNEQFF
V gene: TRBV29-1; J gene: TRBJ2-2; CDR3 protein: CSARDGANTGELFF
V gene: TRBV5-5; J gene: TRBJ2-1; CDR3 protein: CASSPGQGGSYNEQFF
V gene: TRBV28; J gene: TRBJ2-7; CDR3 protein: CASSKSGTSGKYEQYF
V gene: TRBV5-1; J gene: TRBJ1-1; CDR3 protein: CASSTLQGPQNTEAFF
V gene: TRBV29-1; J gene: TRBJ2-7; CDR3 protein: CSVLPLWDPSEQYF
V gene: TRBV10-3; J gene: TRBJ2-5; CDR3 protein: CAISDAGALQETQYF
V gene: TRBV29-1; J gene: TRBJ1-2; CDR3 protein: CSVEVGVDGQGQDGYTF
V gene: TRBV2; J gene: TRBJ1-6; CDR3 protein: CASRGTALGSPLHF
V gene: TRBV27; J gene: TRBJ1-2; CDR3 protein: CASSLSSGYYGYTF
V gene: TRBV6-6; J gene: TRBJ2-2; CDR3 protein: CASSFQNTGELFF
V gene: TRBV5-5; J gene: TRBJ1-1; CDR3 protein: CASSLEGAPASAFF
V gene: TRBV5-1; J gene: TRBJ1-5; CDR3 protein: CASSVNRAGNQPQHF
V gene: TRBV4-3; J gene: TRBJ1-2; CDR3 protein: CASSQGTGNYGYTF
V gene: TRBV12-3/TRBV12-4; J gene: TRBJ1-2; CDR3 protein: CASSATGENGYTF
V gene: TRBV7-2; J gene: TRBJ2-5; CDR3 protein: CASSRARHGQETQYF
V gene: TRBV30; J gene: TRBJ2-5; CDR3 protein: CAWSVGSGKETQYF
V gene: TRBV11-2; J gene: TRBJ2-3; CDR3 protein: CASSLDSGSGRVADTQYF
V gene: TRBV20-1; J gene: TRBJ2-7; CDR3 protein: CSAKNPGNRGLLDYEQYF
V gene: TRBV5-1; J gene: TRBJ1-5; CDR3 protein: CASSKTTGVNQPQHF
V gene: TRBV5-1; J gene: TRBJ2-3; CDR3 protein: CASSLGLAGSSTDTQYF
V gene: TRBV20-1; J gene: TRBJ2-5; CDR3 protein: CSAPSRDRGNLMETQYF
V gene: TRBV11-2; J gene: TRBJ2-1; CDR3 protein: CASSLEAGGGLFDEQFF
V gene: TRBV3-1; J gene: TRBJ1-5; CDR3 protein: CASSQVSSNQPQHF
V gene: TRBV6-2/TRBV6-3; J gene: TRBJ2-1; CDR3 protein: CASLGLAGGPGYNEQFF
V gene: TRBV12-3/TRBV12-4; J gene: TRBJ1-2; CDR3 protein: CASSIKGPHGYTF
V gene: TRBV30; J gene: TRBJ2-7; CDR3 protein: CAGRTGLLPYEQYF
V gene: TRBV5-1; J gene: TRBJ2-1; CDR3 protein: CASSNNRESRFF
V gene: TRBV4-2; J gene: TRBJ2-1; CDR3 protein: CASSQDAGGKEFF
V gene: TRBV5-1; J gene: TRBJ1-2; CDR3 protein: CASSFGRGTNYGYTF
V gene: TRBV19; J gene: TRBJ2-7; CDR3 protein: CASSPGGTNSYEQYF
V gene: TRBV20-1; J gene: TRBJ1-6; CDR3 protein: CSARVWEGVDSPLHF
V gene: TRBV7-8; J gene: TRBJ1-1; CDR3 protein: CASSLTGQGVLGTEAFF
V gene: TRBV6-1; J gene: TRBJ2-1; CDR3 protein: CASSEVPEAYNEQFF
V gene: TRBV7-3; J gene: TRBJ1-2; CDR3 protein: CASSNNPGQGAIRYGYTF
V gene: TRBV7-2; J gene: TRBJ2-2; CDR3 protein: CASSYLSRELFF
V gene: TRBV28; J gene: TRBJ2-5; CDR3 protein: CASSTSSGGRETQYF
V gene: TRBV24-1; J gene: TRBJ2-2; CDR3 protein: CATSDRRDRAGELFF
V gene: TRBV10-1; J gene: TRBJ1-2; CDR3 protein: CASSEYAGSGYTF
V gene: TRBV4-3; J gene: TRBJ1-1; CDR3 protein: CASSQGLAPSTEAFF
V gene: TRBV7-3; J gene: TRBJ2-2; CDR3 protein: CASSLFGTPSAGELFF
V gene: TRBV5-1; J gene: TRBJ1-1; CDR3 protein: CASTSGTGEGTEAFF
V gene: TRBV12-3/TRBV12-4; J gene: TRBJ1-4; CDR3 protein: CASSQDGTGRRLFF
V gene: TRBV7-2; J gene: TRBJ2-7; CDR3 protein: CASAGFGGAYEQYF
V gene: TRBV29-1; J gene: TRBJ2-7; CDR3 protein: CSVQISGRYEQYF